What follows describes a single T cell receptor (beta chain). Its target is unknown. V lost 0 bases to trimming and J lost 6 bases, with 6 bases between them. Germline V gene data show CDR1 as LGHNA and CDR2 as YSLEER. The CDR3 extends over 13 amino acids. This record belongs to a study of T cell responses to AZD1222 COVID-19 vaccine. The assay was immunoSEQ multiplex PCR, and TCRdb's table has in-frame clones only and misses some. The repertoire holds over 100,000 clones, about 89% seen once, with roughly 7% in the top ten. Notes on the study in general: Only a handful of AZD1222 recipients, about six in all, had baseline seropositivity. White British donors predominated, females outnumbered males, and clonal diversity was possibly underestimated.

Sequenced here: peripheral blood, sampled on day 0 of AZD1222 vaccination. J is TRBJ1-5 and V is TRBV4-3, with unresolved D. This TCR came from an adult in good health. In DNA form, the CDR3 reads TGCGCCAGCAGCCAAGAACTTGGTCAGCCCCAGCATTTT. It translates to CASSQELGQPQHF.